The clone carrying this T cell receptor (beta chain) was detected only once. The sample is drawn from a study of blood T cell repertoires in COVID-19. Study-wide context: Acute-phase and convalescent COVID-19 samples originated in the United States, Italy and Spain.

This table comes from immunoSEQ multiplex PCR, and its TCRdb copy is limited to in-frame clones, with some not included. Of about 370,000 clones listed, about 87% are singletons. Germline V gives CDR1 MNHEY, CDR2 SVGAGI. V was clipped by 10 bases and J by 6 bases, with 13 bases between them. The CDR3 contains 11 residues. The receptor comes from a woman aged 25 to 45 with COVID-19, enrolled during active disease. The J gene is TRBJ2-7, the V gene TRBV6-5, with D maybe TRBD2 (6 bases). Sequencing input: peripheral blood. This chain's CDR3 is CATRDSGEQYF. For the CDR3, the DNA is TGTGCCACCCGGGACTCCGGCGAGCAGTACTTC.